What follows are 3 T cell receptor beta chains derived from one specimen sequenced in a study of tissue T cells after allogeneic stem cell transplantation. Profiling relied on immunoSEQ multiplex PCR, and the TCRdb table lists in-frame clones only, not all of them. The table includes 7,500 to 8,500 clones, around 42% detected once. The time point is: mouse harvest day 7 after allogeneic transplant. The graft held 10^6 splenic CD5+ T cells and 10^7 T-cell-depleted bone marrow cells. Source material: gut tissue. These receptors came from a female BALB/c mouse given C57BL/6 T cells with graft-versus-host disease after an allogeneic hematopoietic cell transplant.

This clone was observed a few times. Gene names and germline match the mouse. The read falls 1 residue short of the CDR3 end, and the missing part is taken from the germline J gene. The chain employs TRBV3 and TRBJ1-1, with no clear D. V was clipped by 1 base and J by 1 base, with 7 bases between them. Germline V gene sequence: CDR1 SNHLY, CDR2 FYNGKV (reference sequence). The CDR3 extends over 14 amino acids. The CDR3 region is CASSLVAGNTEVFF. Incomplete CDR3 DNA: TGTGCCAGCAGCTTAGTCGCAGGGAACACAGAAGTCTTC.

To note about this clone: The listed genes are named as in mouse. The CDR3 is cut off 1 residue early in the read; its end comes from the germline J gene. The V and J genes are TRBV2 and TRBJ2-5, with 8 bases identical to TRBD2. The CDR3 spans 15 residues. Looked up from germline, CDR1 is LGHNA and CDR2 is YSYQKL. V shed 0 bases and J 3 bases; nucleotides not matched to a gene: 2. CDR3 loop: CASSQDWGAQDTQYF. CDR3 bases read: TGTGCCAGCAGCCAAGACTGGGGGGCACAAGACACCCAGTAC.

For this clone: Gene names are mouse gene names. The observed sequence ends 1 residue before the CDR3 terminus, with the missing tail filled in from the germline J gene. This chain connects TRBV26 to TRBJ2-1; TRBD2 might be the D (6 bases). With 6 bases removed from V and 3 bases from J, the gap between germline ends came to 9 bases. This CDR3 region has 13 residues. Germline assignment: CDR1 KGHPV and CDR2 FQNQEV (reference sequence). CDR3 protein: CASSLWGYAEQFF. The CDR3 bases that were read are TGTGCCAGCAGCCTCTGGGGCTATGCTGAGCAGTTC. Variable domain in full (rest from reference TRBV26 and TRBJ2-1): NSKVIQTPRYLVKGQGQKAKMRCIPEKGHPVVFWYQQNKNNEFKFLINFQNQEVLQQIDMTEKRFSAECPSNSPCSLEIQSSEAGDSALYLCASSLWGYAEQFFGPGTRLTVL.